The source of this TCR beta chain is a study of T cells after yellow fever vaccination. General study points: Reappearing after the booster were most of the clones from primary vaccination (about 95% CD4, around 88% CD8). Peaking faster, on day 5 versus 15, the secondary response was nonetheless weaker.

Remarks on this clonotype: Its antigen is still unknown.

Germline V lookup: CDR1 MDHEN, CDR2 SYDVKM. The CDR3 has 11 residues. Trimming left V 6 bases short and J 9 bases short, with 12 bases between. TCRdb re-called the 5' RACE reads through MiXCR, storing one row per CDR3 protein. The sample has approximately 110,000 distinct CDR3 sequences; around 8.6% are singletons. This clonotype originated in a man aged 30 to 45 who received the YFV17D yellow fever vaccine. The chain combines TRBV28 with TRBJ2-7; D not certain. This specimen was CD8+ T cells sorted from PBMCs, taken 45 days after the yellow fever booster vaccination. The CDR3 DNA sequence: TGTGCCAGCAGCCCCTCGTCAAGGCAGTACTTC. Translated: CASSPSSRQYF.